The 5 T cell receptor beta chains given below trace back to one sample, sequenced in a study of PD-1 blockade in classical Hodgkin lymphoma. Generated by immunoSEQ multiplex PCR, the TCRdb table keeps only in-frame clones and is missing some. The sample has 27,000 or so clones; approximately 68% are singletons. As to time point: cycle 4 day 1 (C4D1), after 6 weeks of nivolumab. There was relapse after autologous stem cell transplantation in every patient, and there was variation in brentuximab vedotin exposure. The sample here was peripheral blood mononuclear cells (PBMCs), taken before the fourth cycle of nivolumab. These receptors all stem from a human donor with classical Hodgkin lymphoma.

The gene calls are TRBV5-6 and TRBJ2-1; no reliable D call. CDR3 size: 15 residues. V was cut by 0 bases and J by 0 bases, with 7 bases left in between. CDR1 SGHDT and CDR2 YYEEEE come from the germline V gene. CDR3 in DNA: TGTGCCAGCAGCTTGGGGGTTGACTCCTACAATGAGCAGTTCTTC. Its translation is CASSLGVDSYNEQFF.

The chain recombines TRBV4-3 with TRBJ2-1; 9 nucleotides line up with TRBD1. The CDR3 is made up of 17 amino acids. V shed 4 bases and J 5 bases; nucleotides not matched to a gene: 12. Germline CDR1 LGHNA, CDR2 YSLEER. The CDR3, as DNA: TGCGCCAGCAGCCGAGCCCATCTGGGACAGGGAAACAATGAGCAGTTCTTC. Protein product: CASSRAHLGQGNNEQFF.

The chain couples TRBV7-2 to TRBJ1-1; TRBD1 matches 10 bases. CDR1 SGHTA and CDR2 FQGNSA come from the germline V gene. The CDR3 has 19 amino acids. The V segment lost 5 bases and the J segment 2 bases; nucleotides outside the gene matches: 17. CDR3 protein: CASSPIGGRTGGLNTEAFF. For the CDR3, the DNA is TGTGCCAGCAGCCCCATTGGAGGCAGGACAGGGGGTTTAAACACTGAAGCTTTCTTT.

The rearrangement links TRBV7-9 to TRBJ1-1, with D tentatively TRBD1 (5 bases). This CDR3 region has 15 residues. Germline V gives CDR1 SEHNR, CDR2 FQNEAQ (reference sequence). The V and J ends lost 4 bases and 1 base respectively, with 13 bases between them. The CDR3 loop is CASSWGTGANTEAFF. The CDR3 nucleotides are TGTGCCAGCAGCTGGGGAACAGGTGCGAACACTGAAGCTTTCTTT.

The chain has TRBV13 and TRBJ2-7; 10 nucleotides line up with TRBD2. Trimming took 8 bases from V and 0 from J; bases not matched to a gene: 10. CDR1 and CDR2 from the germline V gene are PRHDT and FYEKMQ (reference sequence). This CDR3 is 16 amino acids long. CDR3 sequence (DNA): TGTGCCAGCGGCCTAGGACTAGCGGAAAGCTCCTACGAGCAGTACTTC. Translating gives CASGLGLAESSYEQYF.